This entry describes one T cell receptor (beta chain). What it binds is unknown. The sample is drawn from a study of high-grade serous ovarian cancer treatment subgroups. Points from the study as a whole: CDR1 and CDR2 were left unanalyzed; analyses focused on CDR3.

The tumor samples were collected prior to definitive surgery or chemotherapy. The V gene lost 4 bases and the J gene lost 5 bases, with 12 bases spanning the gap. The CDR3 runs 14 residues. CDR1 and CDR2 from the germline V gene are SGHRS and YFSETQ. Libraries were prepared by immunoSEQ multiplex PCR; TCRdb keeps only in-frame clonotypes and omits some of them. The table records more than 10,000 clones, under 70% of them present only once. The sequenced sample consisted of tumor tissue. The receptor was isolated from a human donor with high-grade serous ovarian cancer. The chain carries TRBV5-1 and TRBJ1-4, with D possibly TRBD1 on 6 matching bases. The DNA of the CDR3 is TGCGCCAGCAGCCGGGACATTCAGAATGAAAAACTGTTTTTT. Residues: CASSRDIQNEKLFF.